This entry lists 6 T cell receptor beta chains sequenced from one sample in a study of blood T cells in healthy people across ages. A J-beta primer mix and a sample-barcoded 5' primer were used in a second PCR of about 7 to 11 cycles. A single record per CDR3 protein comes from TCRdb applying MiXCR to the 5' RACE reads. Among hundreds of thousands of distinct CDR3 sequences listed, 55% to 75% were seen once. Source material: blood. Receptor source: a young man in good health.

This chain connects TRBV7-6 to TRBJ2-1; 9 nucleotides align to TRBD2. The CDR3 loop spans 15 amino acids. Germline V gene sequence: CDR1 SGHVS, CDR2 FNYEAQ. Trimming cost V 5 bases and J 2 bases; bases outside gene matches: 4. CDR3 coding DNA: TGTGCCAGCAGCCGGAGACTAGCGGCCTACAATGAGCAGTTCTTC. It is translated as CASSRRLAAYNEQFF.

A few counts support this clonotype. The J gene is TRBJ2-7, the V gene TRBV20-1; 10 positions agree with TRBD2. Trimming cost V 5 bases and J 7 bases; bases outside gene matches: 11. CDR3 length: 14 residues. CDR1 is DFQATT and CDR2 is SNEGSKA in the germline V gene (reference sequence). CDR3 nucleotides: TGCAGTGCTGTCAGCGGGAGGGCCTTTGGGGAGCAGTACTTC. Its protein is CSAVSGRAFGEQYF.

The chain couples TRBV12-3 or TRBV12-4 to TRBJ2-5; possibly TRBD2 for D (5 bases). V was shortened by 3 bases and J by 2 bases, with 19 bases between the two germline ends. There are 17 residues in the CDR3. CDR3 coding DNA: TGTGCCAGCAGTTTGCAAGTACGGACGGGGAGACAAGAGACCCAGTACTTC. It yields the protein CASSLQVRTGRQETQYF.

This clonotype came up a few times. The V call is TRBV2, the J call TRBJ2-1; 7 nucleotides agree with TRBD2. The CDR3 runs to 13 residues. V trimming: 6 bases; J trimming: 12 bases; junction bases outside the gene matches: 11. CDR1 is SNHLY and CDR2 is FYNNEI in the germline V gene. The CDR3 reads CASRGGTVWWQFF. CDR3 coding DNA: TGTGCCAGCAGGGGAGGGACCGTGTGGTGGCAGTTCTTC.

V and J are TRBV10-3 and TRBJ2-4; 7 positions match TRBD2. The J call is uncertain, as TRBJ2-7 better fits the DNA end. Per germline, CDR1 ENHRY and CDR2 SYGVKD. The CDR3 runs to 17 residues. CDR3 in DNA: TGTGCCATCAGTGAGTCGGGGGGGGGACTCGCTAAATACGAGCAGTACTTC. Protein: CAISESGGGLAKYEQYF.

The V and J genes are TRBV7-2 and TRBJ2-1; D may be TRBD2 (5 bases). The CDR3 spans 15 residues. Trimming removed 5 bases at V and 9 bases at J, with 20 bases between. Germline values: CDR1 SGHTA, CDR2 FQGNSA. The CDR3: CASSLREASDIEQFF. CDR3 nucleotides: TGTGCCAGCAGCCTCCGGGAAGCCTCCGACATTGAGCAGTTCTTC.